The 9 T cell receptor beta chains presented below share a single source sample, sequenced in a study of T cell responses to AZD1222 COVID-19 vaccine. Profiled with immunoSEQ multiplex PCR; TCRdb holds only in-frame clones, not every one. The table has around 100,000 clones, roughly 92% seen once. The sequencing used peripheral blood, collected on day 0 of AZD1222 vaccination. The receptors shown here come from an adult in good health.

This sequence joins TRBV9 and TRBJ1-2, with D unresolved. The germline gives CDR1 SGDLS, CDR2 YYNGEE. The CDR3 sequence is 11 residues long. V was pared by 10 bases and J by 8 bases, with 15 bases between. The CDR3 nucleotides are TGTGCCTGGCTATGGGGTTGCGGCTACACCTTC. Its translation is CAWLWGCGYTF.

Only a few counts were recorded for this clone. The genes are TRBV7-9 and TRBJ2-7; tentative D call: TRBD2 (6 bases). CDR3 length equals 12 residues. Trimming pared 4 bases from V and 9 bases from J, leaving 13 bases between. Germline V gene data show CDR1 as SEHNR and CDR2 as FQNEAQ (reference sequence). CDR3 coding DNA: TGTGCCAGCAGCTCACGGGACTCCATGCAGTACTTC. It codes for CASSSRDSMQYF. Full variable domain (outside the CDR3, taken from reference TRBV7-9 and TRBJ2-7): DTGVSQNPRHKITKRGQNVTFRCDPISEHNRLYWYRQTLGQGPEFLTYFQNEAQLEKSRLLSDRFSAERPKGSFSTLEIQRTEQGDSAMYLCASSSRDSMQYFGPGTRLTVT.

The chain uses TRBV7-2 and TRBJ2-5, with 7 bases aligning to TRBD1. From germline, CDR1 is SGHTA and CDR2 FQGNSA. V shed 2 bases and J 4 bases; nucleotides not matched to a gene: 1. This CDR3 comprises 13 residues. CDR3 DNA sequence: TGTGCCAGCAGCTTATCAGGGGGAGAGACCCAGTACTTC. Translated, it gives CASSLSGGETQYF.

This rearrangement joins TRBV2 to TRBJ2-2, with 7 positions matching TRBD2. The CDR3 spans 15 residues. Germline V lookup: CDR1 SNHLY, CDR2 FYNNEI. Losses at the gene ends were 1 base for V and 6 bases for J; bases not matched to a gene: 5. The CDR3 sequence: CASSEGGSWAGELFF. CDR3 in DNA: TGTGCCAGCAGTGAAGGCGGGAGCTGGGCCGGGGAGCTGTTTTTT.

The chain links TRBV2 to TRBJ1-2, with D possibly TRBD1 on 5 matching bases. V was shortened by 3 bases and J by 0 bases, with 8 bases between the two germline ends. Germline assignment: CDR1 SNHLY and CDR2 FYNNEI. The CDR3 loop spans 14 amino acids. The CDR3 protein is CASSDPTANYGYTF. The CDR3, as DNA: TGTGCCAGCAGTGATCCGACAGCTAACTATGGCTACACCTTC.

This clone was counted between two and nine times. V and J are TRBV2 and TRBJ1-3; a weak D match, TRBD1 (6 bases). The CDR3 runs 15 residues. V lost 7 bases and J lost 0, with 13 bases in between. CDR1 and CDR2 (germline): SNHLY, FYNNEI. CDR3 in DNA: TGTGCCAGCAAACCTCAACAGGGCTCTGGAAACACCATATATTTT. This gives the protein CASKPQQGSGNTIYF.

The chain has TRBV6-5 and TRBJ1-1, with TRBD1 matching over 10 bases. CDR1 is MNHEY and CDR2 is SVGAGI in the germline V gene. The CDR3 runs to 14 residues. V shed 7 bases, J shed 3 bases, and the junction held 5 bases outside the gene matches. The CDR3: CASTRDRGDTEAFF. The CDR3, as DNA: TGTGCCAGCACCCGGGACAGGGGAGACACTGAAGCTTTCTTT.

The chain carries TRBV7-9 and TRBJ2-7; 8 bases match TRBD1. Trimming at V came to 8 bases and at J to 8 bases, leaving 14 bases not matched to a gene. From germline, CDR1 is SEHNR and CDR2 FQNEAQ (reference sequence). The CDR3 is made up of 14 amino acids. The CDR3 nucleotides read TGTGCCAGCTCAAACCCCGAACACAGGGGGAAGCAGTACTTC. Translating gives CASSNPEHRGKQYF.

This chain uses TRBV6-6 with TRBJ2-3, with 8 nucleotides matching TRBD2. The CDR3 runs 14 residues. Trimming removed 5 bases from V and 4 bases from J; junction bases left unmatched: 5. Germline loops: CDR1 MNHNY, CDR2 SVGAGI (reference sequence). CDR3 in amino acids: CASSGGRPPDTQYF. In DNA, the CDR3 is TGTGCCAGCAGTGGCGGGAGGCCCCCAGATACGCAGTATTTT.